This TCR beta chain is from a study of cytomegalovirus exposure and HLA in healthy donors. The CDR3 has 14 residues. V lost 8 bases and J lost 8, with 19 bases in between. In germline, CDR1 is MGHRA, CDR2 YSYEKL. Whole-study findings and limits: Rare sequences made up most TCRs, while some public TCRs were found in many donors. Reportedly, HLA-A and HLA-B alleles of most subjects were accurately predicted from TCR beta. Relative to equally common others, HLA-associated TCR beta chains showed greater clonal expansion in a later analysis.

Note on this clone: Its antigen remains unknown.

PCR employed 60 Vbeta and 13 Jbeta primers. Measured with immunoSEQ multiplex PCR; TCRdb has only the in-frame clones, and not every one. The profile shows about 96,000 clones, about four fifths of them singletons. The V gene is TRBV4-1, the J gene TRBJ1-5; D is unresolved. The clonotype comes from a woman in her sixties or seventies in good health and CMV-seropositive. The specimen sequenced was PBMCs. CDR3 nucleotides: TGCGCCAGCGGATCCACCGAGGGTGGTAAGCCCCAGCATTTT. It encodes CASGSTEGGKPQHF.